The T cell receptor (beta chain) described here comes from a study of cytomegalovirus exposure and HLA in healthy donors (dated by TCRdb to 2016 to 2017). As for the study more broadly: According to a later analysis, one platform produced both the roughly 130 validation repertoires and the 720 or so repertoires of the first cohort. The study aimed to test whether cataloging public T cell receptors could reveal signatures of past pathogen exposure. A separate validation cohort of roughly 130 different subjects was used in addition to the approximately 610-subject first cohort. To predict cytomegalovirus infection status, the study combined high-throughput TCR immunosequencing, statistical association of individual TCRs with disease status, and machine learning. The investigation overall reported the following: The study listed 164 TCR beta chains as associated with cytomegalovirus. A few of the identified cytomegalovirus-associated TCR beta chains were confirmed in vitro to be specific for cytomegalovirus antigens. Cytomegalovirus status was reported to be diagnosed by the classifier with high specificity and sensitivity in both the original and validation cohorts. A later analysis had no HLA typing for the validation cohort, so co-occurrence there was scored across all 110 or so repertoires. The authors suggested that the approach could potentially be extended to other disease states and immunological phenotypes. Of the cluster scores, about 94% were above 0 in a later analysis, which found that TCRs clustered in the first cohort also tended to co-occur in the 95 to 150 validation repertoires. Across donors, most TCR sequences were observed very rarely, whereas some public TCRs were present in many individuals.

About this clone itself: Its binding antigen is unknown. Base qualities are not recorded, but no much larger clone differs from it by a single base.

Separate from the roughly 650-subject first cohort, the validation cohort of roughly 110 subjects was the group to which the donors belonged. Libraries came from the immunoSEQ multiplex PCR assay. Turning to the authors' computational methods: A statistical classification framework was built to diagnose cytomegalovirus status from the catalog of TCR beta chain sequences. Imported from immuneACCESS, the table was reduced by TCRdb to in-frame sequences with V and J called. These copies leave out some clones; in studies compared against another copy, an unresolved V gene accounts for under half, and the cause of the remainder is not known. The DNA was the basis for D and trimming; V, J and clone size are from that table. For this sample the table gives about 110,000 clones, of which approximately 87% were detected only once. Together, the top ten hold almost 1.5% of the sample. This TCR was sampled from a woman aged 25 to 39 in good health and CMV-seropositive. Sample: PBMCs.

The CDR3 reads CASSRQGSNYGYTF. The DNA sequence is given as TGTGCCAGCAGTCGACAGGGATCTAACTATGGCTACACCTTC. The V and J segments used are TRBV27 and TRBJ1-2; the junction holds 7 bases that match TRBD1. The CDR3 sequence holds 14 residues, the cysteine and phenylalanine included. Only CDR3 DNA is held: 42 bases, read in frame from base 1. The V end gives up 5 bases and the J end 0 bases, leaving 3 bases in the junction not matched to a gene. CDR1 and CDR2, per the germline V gene (reference sequence), are MNHEY and SMNVEV.